The 3 T cell receptor beta chains presented below share a single source sample, sequenced in a study of spatial heterogeneity in lung cancer. This sample's time point: sample taken at primary tumor resection. TCRdb fed the 5' RACE reads into MiXCR, producing one record per CDR3 protein. The sample includes around 5,000 distinct CDR3 sequences, over 5% seen only once; the top ten take approximately 9.2%. Sequenced here: normal lung tissue next to the tumor, sampled at surgery. The source of these receptors is a female donor with early-stage non-small cell lung cancer.

This clonotype is medium-sized in the sample. V is TRBV5-1 and J is TRBJ2-5, with TRBD1 identical over 8 bases. The V and J ends lost 7 bases and 2 bases, in that order; junction bases with no gene match: 7. Germline V gene lookup returns CDR1 SGHRS and CDR2 YFSETQ. The CDR3 contains 14 residues. The CDR3: CASRLGQGQETQYF. The CDR3 nucleotides read TGCGCCAGCCGCCTTGGACAGGGACAAGAGACCCAGTACTTC.

Sample share makes this clonotype medium-sized (0.01 to 0.1%). The chain couples TRBV9 to TRBJ2-3; D is perhaps TRBD2 (5 bases). Germline V lookup: CDR1 SGDLS, CDR2 YYNGEE. The V gene lost 0 bases and the J gene lost 6 bases, with 11 bases spanning the gap. This CDR3 contains 14 residues. The CDR3 here is CASSVETGRDTQYF. CDR3 bases: TGTGCCAGCAGCGTAGAAACGGGAAGGGATACGCAGTATTTT.

This clonotype has ten or more counts. V usage is TRBV10-3 and J usage is TRBJ2-1, with a weak D call TRBD2 (5 bases). Trimming stripped 7 bases from V and 4 bases from J, with 11 bases between. This CDR3 comprises 13 residues. CDR1 is ENHRY, CDR2 SYGVKD, per germline. The CDR3 protein is CAITPGNYNEQFF. CDR3 DNA sequence: TGTGCCATCACCCCGGGAAATTACAATGAGCAGTTCTTC.